This TCR beta chain derives from a study of cytomegalovirus exposure and HLA in healthy donors. Overall study results and limits: HLA alleles showed associations with approximately 15,000 TCR beta sequences in a later analysis, at a 0.05 false discovery rate.

V gave up 4 bases and J gave up 4 bases; unmatched junction bases: 14. The CDR3 consists of 18 residues. Germline-derived CDR1 and CDR2 are SGHNT and YYREEE (reference sequence). This clone was detected only once. The antigen is unknown. It was with 60 Vbeta and 13 Jbeta primers that the PCR ran. The method was immunoSEQ multiplex PCR; TCRdb's version includes in-frame clones alone and lacks a portion of them. This sample carries approximately 150,000 clones, over 70% of them seen once, and the ten largest clones take less than 2%. The V call is TRBV5-4, the J call TRBJ2-1; the match to TRBD2 covers 10 bases. Sequencing was done on a sample of PBMCs. This clonotype was sampled from a woman aged 18-30 years in good health and CMV-seronegative. The CDR3 DNA follows: TGTGCCAGCAGCGTGGGAGGAGCGGGAGGGTCTGTTTACAATGAGCAGTTCTTC. The encoded protein is CASSVGGAGGSVYNEQFF.